Sequencing of this T cell receptor (beta chain) was carried out in a study of T cells in localized non-small cell lung cancer. Study-level findings and limits: Researchers found a median 57 of the top 100 tumor clones in adjacent lung. Without multi-region sequencing, intratumor heterogeneity could not be excluded. Adjacent uninvolved lung tissue had the highest T cell clonality, exceeding tumor. Longer overall survival was seen with higher T cell density measured in blood.

The CDR3 totals 15 residues. Germline CDR1 reads MNHEY; CDR2 reads SVGAGI. Concerning this clone itself: Antigen: not known. The junction does not match germline at one end; this may be a read error.

The table came from immunoSEQ multiplex PCR; TCRdb's copy has only in-frame clones and leaves some out. The repertoire has around 16,000 clones, over 75% of them found once; the top ten carry approximately 26%. This chain connects TRBV6-5 to TRBJ1-1; D might be TRBD1 (6 bases). The TCR was taken from an older female donor with stage III squamous cell lung carcinoma. The input for sequencing was peripheral blood, taken before any cancer treatment. This CDR3 reads CASSYYGQQDTEAFF. The CDR3 coding sequence is TGTGCCAGCAGCTACTACGGACAGCAAGACACTGAAGCTTTCTTT.